A single sample gave rise to the 7 T cell receptor beta chains below, sequenced in a study of T cells after yellow fever vaccination. TCRdb passed the 5' RACE reads through MiXCR, listing each CDR3 protein once. The data contain over 110,000 distinct CDR3 sequences, about 8% of them singletons. The input for sequencing was CD4+ T cells sorted from PBMCs, taken 5 days after the yellow fever booster vaccination. Receptors originate from a man younger than 45 who received the YFV17D yellow fever vaccine.

This clonotype was seen repeatedly, ten times or more. The rearrangement joins TRBV7-2 to TRBJ2-7; tentative D call: TRBD2 (5 bases). V lost 4 bases to trimming and J lost 1 base, with 8 bases between them. The germline gives CDR1 SGHTA, CDR2 FQGNSA. This CDR3 spans 13 amino acids. CDR3 amino acids: CASSSGISYEQYF. CDR3 nucleotides: TGTGCCAGCAGCTCCGGGATTTCCTACGAGCAGTACTTC.

The sample holds many counts of this clonotype. The rearrangement links TRBV3-1 to TRBJ2-1; D is unclear. CDR3 length: 12 residues. V dropped 3 bases and J dropped 5 bases, with 5 bases sitting between them. CDR1 and CDR2 (germline): LGHDT, YNNKEL (reference sequence). The DNA for the CDR3 is TGTGCCAGCAGCCATAACGACAATGAGCAGTTCTTC. It codes for CASSHNDNEQFF.

Details on this clonotype: One base away lies a much larger clone, so this may be a sequencing read error. The rearrangement uses TRBV12-3 or TRBV12-4 and TRBJ1-1; D is ambiguous. CDR3 length equals 13 residues. CDR3 DNA sequence: TGTCCCAGCAGTTTCCCAAAGAACACTGAAGCTTTCTTT. This encodes CPSSFPKNTEAFF.

This clonotype was observed many times. V is TRBV6-6 and J is TRBJ2-7; D could derive from TRBD1 or TRBD2 (6 bases each). Trimming left V 7 bases short and J 5 bases short, with 15 bases between. The V gene's germline CDR1 is MNHNY and CDR2 SVGAGI (reference sequence). The CDR3 covers 13 residues. CDR3 in DNA: TGTGCCAGCACCAAATTGGGGGGCGACGAGCAGTACTTC. This codes for CASTKLGGDEQYF.

This clonotype was counted ten times or more. CDR3 sequence (DNA): TGTGCCAGCAGCGTAGCGGGAGAAGAGACCCAGTACTTC. Amino acids: CASSVAGEETQYF. The chain joins TRBV9 to TRBJ2-5; TRBD2 is a possible D gene (6 bases). The CDR3 contains 13 residues. Germline V CDR1 and CDR2: SGDLS, YYNGEE. Trimming left V 0 bases short and J 3 bases short, with 6 bases between.

In its sample, this clonotype was seen many times. This chain connects TRBV9 to TRBJ1-1; maybe TRBD1 (6 bases). Germline V gene sequence: CDR1 SGDLS, CDR2 YYNGEE. The V end was cut by 2 bases, the J end by 4 bases, with 9 bases between. The CDR3 is made up of 13 amino acids. The CDR3 DNA follows: TGTGCCAGCAGCGTCGGGGGGCGCACTGAAGCTTTCTTT. It is translated as CASSVGGRTEAFF.

This clonotype was recorded many times. The chain links TRBV5-1 to TRBJ2-5; unclear D gene. Trimming left V 2 bases short and J 4 bases short, with 15 bases between. This CDR3 comprises 15 residues. CDR1 SGHRS and CDR2 YFSETQ come from the germline V gene. CDR3 sequence: CASSLSRHMAETQYF. The CDR3, as DNA: TGCGCCAGCAGCTTATCTAGGCACATGGCAGAGACCCAGTACTTC.